This TCR beta chain was found in a study of blood T cell repertoires in COVID-19. Across the whole study: The study drew acute and convalescent COVID-19 samples from the United States, Italy and Spain. From T cells, B-cell-depleted T cells, or PBMCs came the material, which was cDNA or gDNA.

Produced via immunoSEQ multiplex PCR; TCRdb's table is partial and in-frame only. The repertoire consists of about 140,000 clones, with 75% to 85% occurring once and the leading ten covering around 2.9%. This CDR3 has 14 amino acids. Trimming removed 4 bases from V and 3 bases from J; junction bases left unmatched: 6. Germline V gives CDR1 SGHDT, CDR2 YYEEEE. The sequence was collected from a man aged 50 to 59 with acute or convalescent COVID-19. The sample was peripheral blood. This chain uses TRBV5-6 with TRBJ2-7; TRBD1 matches at 8 bases. The CDR3 is CASSRGQGFYEQYF. Here the CDR3 DNA reads TGTGCCAGCAGCCGCGGACAGGGTTTCTACGAGCAGTACTTC.